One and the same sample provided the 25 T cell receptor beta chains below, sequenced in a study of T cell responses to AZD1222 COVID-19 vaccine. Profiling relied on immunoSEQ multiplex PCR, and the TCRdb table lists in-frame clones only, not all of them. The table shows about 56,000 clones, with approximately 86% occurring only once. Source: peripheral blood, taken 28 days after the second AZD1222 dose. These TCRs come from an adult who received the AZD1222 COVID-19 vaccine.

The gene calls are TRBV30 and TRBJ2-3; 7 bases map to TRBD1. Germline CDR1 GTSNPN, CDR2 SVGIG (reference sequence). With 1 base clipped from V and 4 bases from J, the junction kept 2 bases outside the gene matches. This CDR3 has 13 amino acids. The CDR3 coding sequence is TGTGCCTGGAGTGCAACAGGGGCAGATACGCAGTATTTT. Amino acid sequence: CAWSATGADTQYF.

CDR3 coding DNA: TGTGCCAGCAGCCCGACAGGGGCGAGCTCCTACGAGCAGTACTTC. Translating it yields CASSPTGASSYEQYF. The chain employs TRBV5-6 and TRBJ2-7; TRBD1 agrees at 8 bases. The germline gives CDR1 SGHDT, CDR2 YYEEEE. V lost 4 bases to trimming and J lost 0 bases; unmatched junction nucleotides: 6. There are 15 residues in the CDR3.

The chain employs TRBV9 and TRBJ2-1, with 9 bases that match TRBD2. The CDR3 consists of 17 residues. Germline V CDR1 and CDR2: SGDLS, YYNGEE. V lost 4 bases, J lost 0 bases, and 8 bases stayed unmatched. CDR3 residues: CASSPRLAVSSYNEQFF. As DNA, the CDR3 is TGTGCCAGCAGCCCCAGACTAGCGGTTAGCTCCTACAATGAGCAGTTCTTC.

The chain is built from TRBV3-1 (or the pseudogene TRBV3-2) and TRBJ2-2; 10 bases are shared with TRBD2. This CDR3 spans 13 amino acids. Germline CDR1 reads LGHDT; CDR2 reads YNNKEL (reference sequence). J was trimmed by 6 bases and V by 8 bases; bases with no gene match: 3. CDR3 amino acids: CASSSGGAGELFF. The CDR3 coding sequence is TGTGCCAGCTCAAGCGGGGGGGCCGGGGAGCTGTTTTTT.

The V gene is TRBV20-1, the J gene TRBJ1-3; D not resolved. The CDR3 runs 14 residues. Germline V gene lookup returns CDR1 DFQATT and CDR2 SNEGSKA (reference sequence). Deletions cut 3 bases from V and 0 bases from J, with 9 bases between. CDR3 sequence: CSASWPFSGNTIYF. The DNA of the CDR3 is TGCAGTGCTAGTTGGCCCTTCTCTGGAAACACCATATATTTT.

This CDR3 reads CASRRQGSGYTF. DNA of the CDR3: TGTGCCAGCAGAAGACAGGGTTCTGGCTACACCTTC. V is TRBV28 and J is TRBJ1-2; 7 bases are shared with TRBD1. Germline V CDR1 and CDR2: MDHEN, SYDVKM. This CDR3 region has 12 residues. The V and J ends lost 6 bases and 7 bases, in that order; junction bases with no gene match: 5.

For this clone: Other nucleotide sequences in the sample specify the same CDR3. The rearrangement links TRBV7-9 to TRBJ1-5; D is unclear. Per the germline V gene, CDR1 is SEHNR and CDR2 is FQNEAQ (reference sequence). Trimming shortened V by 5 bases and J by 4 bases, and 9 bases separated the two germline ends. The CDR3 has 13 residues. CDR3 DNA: TGTGCCAGCAGCCGACAAGAAAATCAGCCCCAGCATTTT. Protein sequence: CASSRQENQPQHF.

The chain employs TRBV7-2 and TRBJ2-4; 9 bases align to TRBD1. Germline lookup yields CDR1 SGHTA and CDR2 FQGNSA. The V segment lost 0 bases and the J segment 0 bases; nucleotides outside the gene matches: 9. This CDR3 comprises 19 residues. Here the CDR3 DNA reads TGTGCCAGCAGCTTAGCCTCCGGGACAGGGTCACTAGCCAAAAACATTCAGTACTTC. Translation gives CASSLASGTGSLAKNIQYF.

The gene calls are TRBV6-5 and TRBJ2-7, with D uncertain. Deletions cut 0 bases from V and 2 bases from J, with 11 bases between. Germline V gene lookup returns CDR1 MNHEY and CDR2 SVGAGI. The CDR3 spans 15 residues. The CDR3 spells CASSYSGRIPYEQYF. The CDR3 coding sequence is TGTGCCAGCAGTTACTCTGGGCGGATACCCTACGAGCAGTACTTC.

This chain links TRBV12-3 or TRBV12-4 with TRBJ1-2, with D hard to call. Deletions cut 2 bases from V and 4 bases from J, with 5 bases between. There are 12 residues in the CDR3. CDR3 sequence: CASSLNSYGYTF. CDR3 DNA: TGTGCCAGCAGTTTAAATTCCTATGGCTACACCTTC.

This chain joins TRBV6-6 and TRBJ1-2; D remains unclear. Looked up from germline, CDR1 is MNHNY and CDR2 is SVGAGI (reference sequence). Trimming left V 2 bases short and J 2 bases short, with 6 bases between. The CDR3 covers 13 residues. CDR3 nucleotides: TGTGCCAGCAGTTACGACCAGAACTATGGCTACACCTTC. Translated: CASSYDQNYGYTF.

The CDR3 spells CASSQTVVPGNTIYF. CDR3 nucleotide sequence: TGTGCCAGCAGCCAAACGGTCGTACCTGGAAACACCATATATTTT. The J gene is TRBJ1-3, the V gene TRBV3-1 (or the pseudogene TRBV3-2); D not resolved. This CDR3 spans 15 amino acids. V was shortened by 2 bases and J by 2 bases, with 10 bases between the two germline ends. Germline CDR1 reads LGHDT; CDR2 reads YNNKEL (reference sequence).

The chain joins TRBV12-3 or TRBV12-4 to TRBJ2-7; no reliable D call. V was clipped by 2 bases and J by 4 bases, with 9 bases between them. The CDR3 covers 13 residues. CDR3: CASSLQLPYEQYF. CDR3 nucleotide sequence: TGTGCCAGCAGTTTACAACTGCCTTACGAGCAGTACTTC.

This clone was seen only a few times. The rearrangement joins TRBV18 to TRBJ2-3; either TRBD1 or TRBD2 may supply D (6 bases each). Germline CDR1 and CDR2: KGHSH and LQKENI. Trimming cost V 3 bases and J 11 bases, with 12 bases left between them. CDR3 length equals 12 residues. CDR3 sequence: CASSPEEGGQYF. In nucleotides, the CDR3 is TGTGCCAGCTCACCGGAGGAGGGGGGGCAGTATTTT.

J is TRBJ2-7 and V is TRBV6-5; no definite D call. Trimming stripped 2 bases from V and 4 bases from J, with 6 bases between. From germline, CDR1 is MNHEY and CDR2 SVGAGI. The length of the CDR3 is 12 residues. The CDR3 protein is CASSYTQYEQYF. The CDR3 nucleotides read TGTGCCAGCAGTTACACCCAGTACGAGCAGTACTTC.

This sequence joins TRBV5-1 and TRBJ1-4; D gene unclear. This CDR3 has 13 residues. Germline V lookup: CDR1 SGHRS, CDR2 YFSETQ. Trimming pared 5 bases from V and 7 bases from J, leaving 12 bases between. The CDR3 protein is CASSYHSGEKLFF. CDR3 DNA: TGCGCCAGCAGTTACCACTCGGGTGAAAAACTGTTTTTT.

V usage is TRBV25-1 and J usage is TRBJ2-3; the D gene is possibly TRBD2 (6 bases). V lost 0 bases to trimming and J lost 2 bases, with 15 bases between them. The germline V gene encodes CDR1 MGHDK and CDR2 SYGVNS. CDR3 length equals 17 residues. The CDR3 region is CASSEYSREWATDTQYF. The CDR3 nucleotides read TGTGCCAGCAGTGAATATAGCCGGGAGTGGGCCACAGATACGCAGTATTTT.

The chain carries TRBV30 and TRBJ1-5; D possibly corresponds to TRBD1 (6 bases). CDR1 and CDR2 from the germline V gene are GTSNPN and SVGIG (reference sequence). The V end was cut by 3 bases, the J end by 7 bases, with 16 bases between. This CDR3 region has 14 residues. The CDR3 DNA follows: TGTGCCTGGAGGGTTCCAGGGGCCGGGCAGCCCCAGCATTTT. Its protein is CAWRVPGAGQPQHF.

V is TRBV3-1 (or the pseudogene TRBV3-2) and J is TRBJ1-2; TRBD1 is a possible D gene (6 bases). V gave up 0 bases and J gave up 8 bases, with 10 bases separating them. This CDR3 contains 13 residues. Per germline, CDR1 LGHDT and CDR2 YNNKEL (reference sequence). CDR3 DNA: TGTGCCAGCAGCCAAGAGTGGGGGCAGGGCTACACCTTC. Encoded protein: CASSQEWGQGYTF.

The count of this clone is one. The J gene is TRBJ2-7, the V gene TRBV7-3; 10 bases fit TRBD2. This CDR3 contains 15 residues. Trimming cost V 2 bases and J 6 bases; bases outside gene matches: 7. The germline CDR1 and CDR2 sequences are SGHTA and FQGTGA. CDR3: CASSLRLAGVAEQYF. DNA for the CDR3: TGTGCCAGCAGCTTACGGCTAGCGGGAGTTGCCGAGCAGTACTTC.

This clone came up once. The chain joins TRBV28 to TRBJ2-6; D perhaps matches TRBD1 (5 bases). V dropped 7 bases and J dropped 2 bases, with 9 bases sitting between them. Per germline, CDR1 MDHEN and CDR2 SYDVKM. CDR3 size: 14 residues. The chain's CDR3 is CASITRAGANVLTF. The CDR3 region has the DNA TGTGCCAGCATCACCAGGGCTGGGGCCAACGTCCTGACTTTC.

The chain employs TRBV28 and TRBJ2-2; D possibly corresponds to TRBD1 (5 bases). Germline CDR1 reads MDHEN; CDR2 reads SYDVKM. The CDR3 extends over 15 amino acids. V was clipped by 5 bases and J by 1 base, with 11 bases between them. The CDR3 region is CASSTFQGNTGELFF. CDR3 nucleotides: TGTGCCAGCAGTACATTCCAGGGGAACACCGGGGAGCTGTTTTTT.

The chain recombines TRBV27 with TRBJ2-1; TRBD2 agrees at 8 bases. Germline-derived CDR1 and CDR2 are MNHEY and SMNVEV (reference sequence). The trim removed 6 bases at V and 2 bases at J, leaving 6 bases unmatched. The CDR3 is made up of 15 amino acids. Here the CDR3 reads CASRVSGATYNEQFF. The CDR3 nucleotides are TGTGCCAGCAGGGTTAGCGGGGCGACCTACAATGAGCAGTTCTTC.

DNA for the CDR3: TGTGCCAGCAGCTTCGGGGCGACGGGGCCCGGAGATACGCAGTATTTT. Translating gives CASSFGATGPGDTQYF. The rearrangement uses TRBV11-3 and TRBJ2-3; D is perhaps TRBD1 or TRBD2 (5 bases each). The CDR3 has 16 residues. From germline, CDR1 is SGHNT and CDR2 YENEEA. Trimming took off 3 bases at V and 5 bases at J, with 18 bases between the two ends.

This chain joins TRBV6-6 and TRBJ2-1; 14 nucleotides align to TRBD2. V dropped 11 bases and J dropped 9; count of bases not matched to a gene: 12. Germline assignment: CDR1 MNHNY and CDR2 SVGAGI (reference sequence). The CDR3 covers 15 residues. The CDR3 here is CAGTAGTSGRFEQFF. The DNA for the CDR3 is TGTGCCGGGACGGCCGGGACTAGCGGGAGATTTGAGCAGTTCTTC.